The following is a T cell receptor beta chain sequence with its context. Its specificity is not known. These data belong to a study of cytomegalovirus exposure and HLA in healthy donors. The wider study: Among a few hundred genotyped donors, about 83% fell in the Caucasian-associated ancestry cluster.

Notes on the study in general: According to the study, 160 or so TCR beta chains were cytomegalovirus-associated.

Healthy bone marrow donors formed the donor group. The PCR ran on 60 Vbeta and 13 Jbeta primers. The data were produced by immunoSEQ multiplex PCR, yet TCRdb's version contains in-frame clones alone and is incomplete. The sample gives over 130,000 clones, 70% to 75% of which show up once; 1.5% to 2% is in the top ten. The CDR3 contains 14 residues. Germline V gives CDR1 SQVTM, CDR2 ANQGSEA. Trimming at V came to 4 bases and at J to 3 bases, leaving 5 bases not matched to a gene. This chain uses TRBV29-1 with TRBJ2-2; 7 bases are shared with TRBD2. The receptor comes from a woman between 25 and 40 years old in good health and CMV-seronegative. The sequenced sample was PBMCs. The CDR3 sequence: CSVGGAGDTGELFF. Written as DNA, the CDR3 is TGCAGCGTTGGCGGGGCGGGGGACACCGGGGAGCTGTTTTTT.